This TCR beta chain stems from a study of shared clonotypes between healthy human individuals. Study-level background: Per donor, three plates held CD4 naive cells, three held CD4 memory, two held CD8 naive and one held CD8 memory.

Trimming left V 4 bases short and J 1 base short, with 13 bases between. Germline V CDR1 and CDR2: MNHNY, SVGAGI (reference sequence). The CDR3 consists of 15 residues. The table lists this clone with a count of one. TCRdb's copy holds only in-frame clones and misses some; the assay was immunoSEQ multiplex PCR. The top ten clones hold 24% of a sample with under 1 million clones, almost 95% of them seen once. Naivety among CD8 cells was defined by CD45RO negativity and positive CCR7 selection, thereby excluding terminally differentiated effector memory CD45RA+ cells. Healthy HIV-negative adults without recent acute infections or vaccinations served as donors. Those who donated, Caucasian adults without exception, all lived in Nashville, Tennessee.

The sample consisted of naive CD8+ T cells sorted from blood. This clonotype originated in a man aged 25-40 years in good health. The chain combines TRBV6-6 with TRBJ1-1; D gene uncertain. The CDR3 DNA reads as TGTGCCAGCAGTTCCCCTCTTGGAACGAACACTGAAGCTTTCTTT. It translates to CASSSPLGTNTEAFF.